The 8 T cell receptor beta chains reported below all come from one sample, sequenced in a study of identical twins. A single record per CDR3 protein comes from TCRdb applying MiXCR to the 5' RACE reads. The sample has around 1.7 million distinct CDR3 sequences; about 31% are singletons. The specimen sequenced was cord blood. The receptors derive from a newborn girl in good health.

This clonotype was counted a single time. This sequence joins TRBV18 and TRBJ2-3, with D hard to call. The germline V gene has CDR1 KGHSH and CDR2 LQKENI. CDR3 length: 14 amino acids. Trimming stripped 3 bases from V and 3 bases from J, with 10 bases between. The CDR3 region has the DNA TGTGCCAGCTCACCGACGATGGCAACAGATACGCAGTATTTT. Amino acid sequence: CASSPTMATDTQYF.

This clonotype came up a few times. V usage is TRBV28 and J usage is TRBJ2-6; TRBD1 matches 8 bases. With 11 bases clipped from V and 1 base from J, the junction kept 13 bases outside the gene matches. CDR3 length: 17 residues. Germline values: CDR1 MDHEN, CDR2 SYDVKM. In DNA form, the CDR3 reads TGTGCCTCACGTGCGGACAGGGTTAGATCTGGGGCCAACGTCCTGACTTTC. This gives the protein CASRADRVRSGANVLTF.

In its sample, this clonotype was seen a few times. The CDR3 DNA reads TGCGCCAGCACCCCGACTAGCCTCGAGACCCAGTACTTC. Residues: CASTPTSLETQYF. The V gene is TRBV5-1, the J gene TRBJ2-5; 7 bases agree with TRBD2. The CDR3 sequence is 13 residues long. Germline CDR1 SGHRS, CDR2 YFSETQ. V was pared by 6 bases and J by 5 bases, with 7 bases of the junction left unmatched.

This clonotype was counted a few times. This chain links TRBV24-1 with TRBJ2-1; 10 bases are a match to TRBD1. Germline CDR1 and CDR2: KGHDR and SFDVKD. The V gene end was trimmed by 1 base and the J gene end by 9 bases; junction bases not matched to a gene: 11. The CDR3 length is 17 residues. The CDR3 DNA reads TGTGCCACCAGTGATTTTCGGTCCGGGACAGGGGAAGGTGAGCAGTTCTTC. It yields the protein CATSDFRSGTGEGEQFF.

The chain is built from TRBV20-1 and TRBJ1-1; the match to TRBD1 covers 12 bases. CDR1 DFQATT and CDR2 SNEGSKA come from the germline V gene (reference sequence). The trim removed 5 bases at V and 6 bases at J, leaving 7 bases unmatched. This CDR3 contains 14 residues. CDR3 sequence (DNA): TGCAGTGCTTGTACCGGGACAGGGGGCCCTGAAGCTTTCTTT. Its translation is CSACTGTGGPEAFF.

The V call is TRBV14, the J call TRBJ2-3; D gene unclear. The germline gives CDR1 SGHDN, CDR2 FVKESK. Trimming stripped 1 base from V and 2 bases from J, with 13 bases between. The CDR3 runs 16 residues. The CDR3 sequence is CASSQASRFFTDTQYF. CDR3 sequence (DNA): TGTGCCAGCAGCCAAGCGAGCAGGTTCTTCACAGATACGCAGTATTTT.

V and J are TRBV10-3 and TRBJ2-1, with 12 positions matching TRBD2. CDR1 is ENHRY, CDR2 SYGVKD, per germline. The ends lost 3 bases at V and 2 bases at J; junction bases unmatched: 2. The CDR3 has 16 residues. This chain's CDR3 is CAISDLAGGPYNEQFF. The CDR3, as DNA: TGTGCCATCAGTGATCTAGCGGGGGGGCCCTACAATGAGCAGTTCTTC.

The table lists this clonotype with a few counts. The genes are TRBV7-2 and TRBJ2-1, with a weak D call TRBD2 (6 bases). V lost 1 base to trimming and J lost 6 bases, with 16 bases between them. The CDR3 loop spans 16 amino acids. From germline, CDR1 is SGHTA and CDR2 FQGNSA. CDR3 in DNA: TGTGCCAGCAGCTTAGTATCGGCTAGCGCCGCCAATGAGCAGTTCTTC. Protein: CASSLVSASAANEQFF.